This TCR beta chain stems from a study of patients and donors after allogeneic stem cell transplantation. Using its own MiXCR run on the RT-PCR reads, TCRdb lists one record per CDR3 protein. The data contain approximately 410,000 distinct CDR3 sequences, roughly 16% of them singletons. V was shortened by 0 bases and J by 3 bases, with 9 bases between the two germline ends. The germline gives CDR1 SGHDT, CDR2 YYEEEE. The CDR3 loop spans 14 amino acids. This clonotype was observed at least ten times. This TCR was recovered from a human donor who was either an allogeneic HSCT recipient or a stem cell or donor lymphocyte infusion donor (not recorded which). It is not recorded whose cells these are; they may come from a transplant donor. The genes are TRBV5-6 and TRBJ2-5; no reliable D call. Material: blood, either unsorted or a sorted T cell fraction (not recorded which). The CDR3 DNA reads TGTGCCAGCAGCTTGGATCGCCAGAAAGAGACCCAGTACTTC. Translating it yields CASSLDRQKETQYF.